The source of this T cell receptor (beta chain) is a study of identical twins. This clonotype has a count of ten or more. Its matching antigen is unknown. Germline loops: CDR1 DFQATT, CDR2 SNEGSKA (reference sequence). The V and J ends lost 4 bases and 6 bases, in that order; junction bases with no gene match: 12. This CDR3 is built from 16 residues. Findings and limits, study-wide: Out-of-frame sharing of TCR alpha in monozygotic twins was underestimated by models.

Carrying unique molecular identifiers, the cDNA also gained a universal primer site through template switching. TCRdb fed the 5' RACE reads into MiXCR, producing one record per CDR3 protein. There are around 370,000 distinct CDR3 sequences in the sample; about 10% occur only once, and 8% to 10% lies in the top ten. Sequenced sample: naive T cells sorted from blood. The TCR was taken from a woman between 45 and 65 years old in good health. The J gene is TRBJ2-1, the V gene TRBV20-1; 10 nucleotides line up with TRBD1. CDR3 in amino acids: CSATILGTGAGNEQFF. Written as DNA, the CDR3 is TGCAGTGCTACCATCCTCGGGACAGGGGCTGGCAATGAGCAGTTCTTC.